This TCR beta chain was identified in a study of OX40 agonist ivuxolimab in advanced cancers. Study in general: Ivuxolimab, an agonist antibody against OX40 (CD134), was given to patients. Patients with hepatocellular carcinoma, melanoma, renal cell or head and neck cancer made up the dose-escalation patients.

Profiled with immunoSEQ multiplex PCR; TCRdb holds only in-frame clones, not every one. The table lists about 52,000 clones, more than 85% of them singletons. V gave up 4 bases and J gave up 6 bases, with 16 bases separating them. The germline V gene has CDR1 MNHEY and CDR2 SMNVEV (reference sequence). This CDR3 spans 15 amino acids. Sequencing used CD4+ or CD8+ T cells sorted from blood, obtained in a trial of the OX40 agonist ivuxolimab. This sequence originates from an adult with an advanced solid tumor such as melanoma, head and neck, liver or kidney cancer. The V and J genes are TRBV27 and TRBJ1-5, with TRBD1 as a possible D gene (5 bases). CDR3 sequence (DNA): TGTGCCAGCAGTTCCACCGGGACCCTTACTCAGCCCCAGCATTTT. Its translation is CASSSTGTLTQPQHF.